These 5 T cell receptor beta chains originate from one sample sequenced in a study of T cell changes during pregnancy in multiple sclerosis. Here immunoSEQ multiplex PCR was the method, and the copy in TCRdb shows in-frame clones only, minus some. The top ten clones hold roughly 0.7% of a sample with about 24,000 clones, about 88% of them seen once. Material: CD4+ T cells from peripheral blood mononuclear cells, obtained in the first trimester of pregnancy. These TCRs come from a female donor in good health, enrolled as a control in a pregnancy study.

The genes are TRBV5-1 and TRBJ1-4; D gene ambiguous. The germline V gene has CDR1 SGHRS and CDR2 YFSETQ. The V gene lost 4 bases and the J gene lost 8 bases, with 15 bases spanning the gap. The CDR3 totals 14 residues. The CDR3 coding sequence is TGCGCCAGCAGCCCTACAGTCATGGGCGAAAAACTGTTTTTT. Amino acid sequence: CASSPTVMGEKLFF.

J is TRBJ1-1 and V is TRBV5-1; 8 bases agree with TRBD1. This CDR3 spans 13 amino acids. The germline V gene has CDR1 SGHRS and CDR2 YFSETQ. Losses at the gene ends were 5 bases for V and 2 bases for J; bases not matched to a gene: 2. CDR3 sequence (DNA): TGCGCCAGCAGGGACAGGGTAAACACTGAAGCTTTCTTT. This codes for CASRDRVNTEAFF.

With respect to this clone: The junction departs from germline at one end; a sequencing error may be responsible. This chain joins TRBV18 and TRBJ1-1; no clear D gene. Per the germline V gene, CDR1 is KGHSH and CDR2 is LQKENI. The CDR3 is 14 amino acids. This CDR3 reads CASSPYPRNAEAFF. CDR3 in DNA: TGTGCCAGCTCACCATATCCCAGGAACGCTGAAGCTTTCTTT.

This rearrangement joins TRBV29-1 to TRBJ2-1, with 8 positions matching TRBD1. There are 15 residues in the CDR3. Germline CDR1 and CDR2: SQVTM and ANQGSEA. V lost 6 bases, J lost 6 bases, and 13 bases stayed unmatched. The CDR3 coding sequence is TGCAGCGTAAAGAACTCAGGGGGCGTGGGCAATGAGCAGTTCTTC. This translates into CSVKNSGGVGNEQFF.

The genes are TRBV27 and TRBJ2-5; 7 nucleotides align to TRBD1. With 5 bases clipped from V and 7 bases from J, the junction kept 10 bases outside the gene matches. The CDR3 is made up of 14 amino acids. From germline, CDR1 is MNHEY and CDR2 SMNVEV (reference sequence). The CDR3 here is CASSPRDSQGTQYF. CDR3 DNA sequence: TGTGCCAGCAGTCCACGGGACAGCCAGGGGACCCAGTACTTC.